One sample yielded the 29 T cell receptor beta chains listed below, sequenced in a study of cytomegalovirus exposure and HLA in healthy donors. Amplification used 60 Vbeta primers and 13 Jbeta primers. TCRdb's table, derived via immunoSEQ multiplex PCR, lists solely in-frame clones and lacks some. The sample records some 150,000 clones, about 80% being singletons. Sequencing used PBMCs. The receptor source for this set is a man aged 30 to 45 in good health and CMV-seropositive.

The rearrangement joins TRBV6-6 to TRBJ2-2; TRBD1 might be the D (6 bases). This CDR3 contains 16 residues. Trimming pared 1 base from V and 7 bases from J, leaving 16 bases between. CDR1 is MNHNY, CDR2 SVGAGI, per germline (reference sequence). CDR3 sequence reads: CASSYFPGELGGELFF. The DNA of the CDR3 is TGTGCCAGCAGTTACTTTCCAGGGGAGCTGGGCGGGGAGCTGTTTTTT.

This clone has only one observation. The V gene is TRBV5-1, the J gene TRBJ2-7; D perhaps matches TRBD1 (6 bases). With 4 bases removed from V and 2 bases from J, the gap between germline ends came to 13 bases. Germline V CDR1 and CDR2: SGHRS, YFSETQ. This CDR3 region has 14 residues. The CDR3 loop is CASSHDRLAYEQYF. For the CDR3, the DNA is TGCGCCAGCAGCCACGACAGGTTAGCCTACGAGCAGTACTTC.

This chain links TRBV2 with TRBJ1-1; the match to TRBD1 covers 12 bases. J lost 8 bases, V lost 5 bases, and 3 bases had no gene match. The germline CDR1 and CDR2 sequences are SNHLY and FYNNEI. The CDR3 has 13 amino acids. The CDR3 here is CASSRDRGREAFF. The CDR3 nucleotides are TGTGCCAGCAGTAGGGACAGGGGGCGGGAAGCTTTCTTT.

The CDR3 region has the DNA TGCGCCAGCAGCGACGTCGAAGACAGGGGAACGTACGAGCAGTACTTC. Translation: CASSDVEDRGTYEQYF. The chain couples TRBV5-1 to TRBJ2-7; 8 bases line up with TRBD1. This CDR3 has 16 amino acids. Germline trimming cut 4 bases from V and 4 bases from J; bases unmatched to any gene: 13. The germline CDR1 and CDR2 sequences are SGHRS and YFSETQ.

V is TRBV5-1 and J is TRBJ1-1; a possible D gene is TRBD1 (6 bases). Trimming removed 0 bases from V and 6 bases from J, with 12 bases in between. The CDR3 is made up of 14 amino acids. CDR1 is SGHRS and CDR2 is YFSETQ in the germline V gene. CDR3 residues: CASSLGQVVAEAFF. In DNA form, the CDR3 reads TGCGCCAGCAGCTTGGGACAGGTAGTTGCTGAAGCTTTCTTT.

The CDR3 loop reads CASSLAPGGAGEQYF. As DNA, the CDR3 is TGTGCCAGCAGCTTAGCCCCAGGGGGCGCGGGCGAGCAGTACTTC. The chain combines TRBV11-2 with TRBJ2-7; 8 nucleotides line up with TRBD1. With 1 base clipped from V and 6 bases from J, the junction kept 8 bases outside the gene matches. Germline V gene sequence: CDR1 SGHAT, CDR2 FQNNGV. This CDR3 comprises 15 residues.

This chain connects TRBV4-2 to TRBJ1-4; tentatively, D is TRBD1 (5 bases). Trimming removed 2 bases from V and 0 bases from J, with 7 bases in between. The CDR3 length is 15 residues. Per the germline V gene, CDR1 is LGHNA and CDR2 is YNFKEQ. CDR3 DNA: TGTGCCAGCAGCCAAAGGGGCTCAACTAATGAAAAACTGTTTTTT. Protein: CASSQRGSTNEKLFF.

This chain joins TRBV11-2 and TRBJ2-1, with D possibly being TRBD2 (5 bases). V lost 4 bases and J 3 bases, leaving 16 bases between the germline ends. CDR1 is SGHAT and CDR2 is FQNNGV in the germline V gene. CDR3 length equals 16 residues. The CDR3 DNA is TGTGCCAGCAGCTCCCGGCGGGCGGGTTTCTACAATGAGCAGTTCTTC. This translates into CASSSRRAGFYNEQFF.

The chain is built from TRBV4-2 and TRBJ2-5; maybe TRBD2 (7 bases). V was cut by 2 bases and J by 5 bases, with 15 bases left in between. The CDR3 sequence is 15 residues long. Looked up from germline, CDR1 is LGHNA and CDR2 is YNFKEQ. The CDR3 DNA is TGTGCCAGCAGCCAATGGGCGGGGGCGACTGAGACCCAGTACTTC. Its protein is CASSQWAGATETQYF.

The rearrangement links TRBV30 to TRBJ1-5; D gene uncertain. V lost 5 bases, J lost 1 base, and 6 bases lay in between. The CDR3 spans 12 residues. The germline gives CDR1 GTSNPN, CDR2 SVGIG (reference sequence). The CDR3 DNA reads TGTGCCTGGGGCTCCAGCAATCAGCCCCAGCATTTT. This gives the protein CAWGSSNQPQHF.

The V gene is TRBV5-1, the J gene TRBJ2-2; 9 bases agree with TRBD1. The CDR3 is made up of 15 amino acids. V dropped 4 bases and J dropped 4; count of bases not matched to a gene: 5. Germline lookup yields CDR1 SGHRS and CDR2 YFSETQ. The CDR3 sequence is CASSLPGQGTGELFF. The CDR3 nucleotides read TGCGCCAGCAGCCTACCGGGACAGGGCACCGGGGAGCTGTTTTTT.

Worth noting for this clone: A read error is likely, as this CDR3 ends without the conserved phenylalanine or tryptophan. This rearrangement joins TRBV27 to TRBJ2-7, with D unclear. CDR3 length: 13 residues. Germline CDR1 MNHEY, CDR2 SMNVEV (reference sequence). The CDR3 protein is CACSPTSAGEQYL. DNA of the CDR3: TGTGCCTGCAGTCCCACATCGGCCGGGGAGCAGTACTTG.

Note on this clone: The same CDR3 arises from other DNA sequences in this sample as well. The V and J genes are TRBV30 and TRBJ1-1, with 8 bases matching TRBD1. The CDR3 totals 13 residues. Germline trimming cut 5 bases from V and 2 bases from J; bases unmatched to any gene: 4. Germline V lookup: CDR1 GTSNPN, CDR2 SVGIG (reference sequence). The CDR3 loop reads CAWSGQGNTEAFF. CDR3 coding DNA: TGTGCCTGGTCCGGACAGGGAAACACTGAAGCTTTCTTT. Complete variable domain (other parts from reference TRBV30 and TRBJ1-1): SQTIHQWPATLVQPVGSPLSLECTVEGTSNPNLYWYRQAAGRGLQLLFYSVGIGQISSEVPQNLSASRPQDRQFILSSKKLLLSDSGFYLCAWSGQGNTEAFFGQGTRLTVV.

This clone was counted a few times. This chain uses TRBV30 with TRBJ2-7; 8 positions agree with TRBD2. J was trimmed by 2 bases and V by 2 bases; bases with no gene match: 5. This CDR3 contains 14 residues. Germline-derived CDR1 and CDR2 are GTSNPN and SVGIG (reference sequence). Here the CDR3 DNA reads TGTGCCTGGAGTCGGGGGGGGAAAGCCTACGAGCAGTACTTC. Protein sequence: CAWSRGGKAYEQYF.

V gene TRBV5-1 combines with J gene TRBJ2-5, with 9 bases lining up with TRBD2. Germline values: CDR1 SGHRS, CDR2 YFSETQ. This CDR3 region has 15 residues. The ends lost 2 bases at V and 5 bases at J; junction bases unmatched: 7. The CDR3 loop reads CASSLTLAGWETQYF. The DNA of the CDR3 is TGCGCCAGCAGCTTAACCCTAGCGGGGTGGGAGACCCAGTACTTC.

The chain has TRBV10-2 and TRBJ1-5; 9 bases fit TRBD1. The CDR3 sequence is 16 residues long. Per the germline V gene, CDR1 is WSHSY and CDR2 is SAAADI. The chain's CDR3 is CAETDRGGVSNQPQHF. CDR3 in DNA: TGCGCTGAGACGGACAGGGGAGGAGTTAGCAATCAGCCCCAGCATTTT.

The genes are TRBV2 and TRBJ2-5, with a weak D call TRBD2 (6 bases). The CDR3 runs to 12 residues. From germline, CDR1 is SNHLY and CDR2 FYNNEI. The germline V and J ends were trimmed by 6 bases and 1 base, with 6 bases remaining between them. The CDR3 DNA reads TGTGCCAGCAGGACTAGCCAAGAGACCCAGTACTTC. Translating it yields CASRTSQETQYF.

This clone occurred once. V and J are TRBV2 and TRBJ1-2, with 7 bases matching TRBD1. Germline assignment: CDR1 SNHLY and CDR2 FYNNEI. The CDR3 sequence is 14 residues long. The V segment lost 7 bases and the J segment 4 bases; nucleotides outside the gene matches: 9. CDR3 residues: CASTLDRAGYGYTF. The CDR3 bases are TGTGCCAGCACCCTTGACAGGGCCGGCTATGGCTACACCTTC.

The chain links TRBV7-2 to TRBJ2-2, with TRBD1 matching 8 bases. The germline V gene has CDR1 SGHTA and CDR2 FQGNSA. Losses at the gene ends were 1 base for V and 6 bases for J; bases not matched to a gene: 7. The CDR3 loop spans 16 amino acids. CDR3 nucleotide sequence: TGTGCCAGCAGCTTAGACGGACAGGGTTTATCCGGGGAGCTGTTTTTT. Amino acids: CASSLDGQGLSGELFF.

This clone occurred once. This chain joins TRBV28 and TRBJ2-7; 7 nucleotides align to TRBD1. This CDR3 has 14 amino acids. V was pared by 6 bases and J by 4 bases, with 9 bases of the junction left unmatched. Looked up from germline, CDR1 is MDHEN and CDR2 is SYDVKM. The chain's CDR3 is CASSAGTALYEQYF. In DNA form, the CDR3 reads TGTGCCAGCAGCGCCGGGACAGCCCTATACGAGCAGTACTTC.

This clone showed up just once. The chain uses TRBV19 and TRBJ1-5; TRBD1 matches 7 bases. Germline values: CDR1 LNHDA, CDR2 SQIVND (reference sequence). The CDR3 extends over 18 amino acids. Trimming removed 2 bases from V and 0 bases from J; junction bases left unmatched: 10. The CDR3: CASSITGVGVYSNQPQHF. CDR3 nucleotide sequence: TGTGCCAGTAGTATAACAGGGGTAGGGGTTTATAGCAATCAGCCCCAGCATTTT.

The chain uses TRBV7-9 and TRBJ2-7; TRBD1 is a possible D gene (5 bases). V gave up 3 bases and J gave up 6 bases, with 15 bases separating them. CDR3 length: 14 residues. CDR1 is SEHNR and CDR2 is FQNEAQ in the germline V gene (reference sequence). CDR3 in amino acids: CASSFSQGISEQYF. The CDR3 DNA sequence: TGTGCCAGCAGCTTTTCCCAGGGAATTAGCGAGCAGTACTTC.

The chain combines TRBV9 with TRBJ1-6; 7 bases line up with TRBD1. The CDR3 is 14 amino acids. The ends lost 3 bases at V and 13 bases at J; junction bases unmatched: 10. Germline CDR1 is SGDLS and CDR2 is YYNGEE. The chain's CDR3 is CASSAGGQQGPLHF. The CDR3 DNA reads TGTGCCAGCAGCGCCGGGGGACAGCAAGGGCCCCTCCACTTT.

This clone was observed once. This chain links TRBV7-9 with TRBJ2-5, with D perhaps TRBD1 (6 bases). With 0 bases removed from V and 4 bases from J, the gap between germline ends came to 12 bases. The CDR3 consists of 15 residues. The germline V gene has CDR1 SEHNR and CDR2 FQNEAQ (reference sequence). The CDR3 reads CASSLAGTLGETQYF. CDR3 sequence (DNA): TGTGCCAGCAGCTTAGCGGGGACACTCGGAGAGACCCAGTACTTC.

The chain carries TRBV12-5 and TRBJ1-5; the match to TRBD1 covers 7 bases. Germline V gives CDR1 LGHNT, CDR2 FRNRAP. V dropped 4 bases and J dropped 0; count of bases not matched to a gene: 6. CDR3 size: 16 residues. The CDR3 loop reads CASGSYTGASNQPQHF. The CDR3 DNA reads as TGTGCTAGTGGTTCCTATACAGGGGCTAGCAATCAGCCCCAGCATTTT.

The table lists this clone with a few counts. The rearrangement links TRBV6-6 to TRBJ1-6; D is possibly TRBD1 (5 bases). The CDR3 is 15 residues long. Germline CDR1 is MNHNY and CDR2 is SVGAGI (reference sequence). The V and J ends lost 0 bases and 9 bases respectively, with 12 bases between them. CDR3 residues: CASSYSQGTASPLHF. In DNA, the CDR3 is TGTGCCAGCAGTTACTCGCAGGGAACGGCTTCACCCCTCCACTTT.

The chain carries TRBV12-5 and TRBJ2-7; TRBD2 might be the D (6 bases). The CDR3 totals 15 residues. V was cut by 3 bases and J by 4 bases, with 16 bases left in between. Germline V gene sequence: CDR1 LGHNT, CDR2 FRNRAP. CDR3 sequence reads: CASGFLREIPYEQYF. CDR3 sequence (DNA): TGTGCTAGTGGTTTCCTCCGGGAGATCCCTTACGAGCAGTACTTC.

The rearrangement links TRBV5-5 to TRBJ2-5; D not resolved. This CDR3 is 14 amino acids long. With 1 base removed from V and 5 bases from J, the gap between germline ends came to 12 bases. Germline V CDR1 and CDR2: SGHKS, YYEKEE (reference sequence). CDR3 loop: CASSLSSMRETQYF. The CDR3 DNA reads as TGTGCCAGCAGCTTGTCGTCTATGCGGGAGACCCAGTACTTC.

The rearrangement links TRBV28 to TRBJ1-5; no clear D gene. The CDR3 runs to 12 residues. Germline V gives CDR1 MDHEN, CDR2 SYDVKM. Trimming took off 4 bases at V and 7 bases at J, with 8 bases between the two ends. The CDR3 region has the DNA TGTGCCAGCAGTTCCGTAGAACAGCCCCAGCATTTT. This codes for CASSSVEQPQHF.